This TCR beta chain was sequenced during a study of tumor-infiltrating lymphocytes in primary liver carcinoma. Broader study findings: Top-250-clone fractions were significantly higher in tumors than in blood (p = 0.039).

The roughly 20-31 mg bulk tissue piece was not sorted before simultaneous RNA and DNA extraction. cDNA specific to TCR beta was made from about 550 ng of total RNA, with a constant-region primer employed for priming. ARM-PCR was slightly modified, and three nested multiplex PCR rounds with it gave rise to the TCR beta libraries. Two initial PCR rounds of roughly 10 cycles each paired TRBV1-TRBV30 forward primers with a C-beta reverse primer. In TCRdb, the multiplex PCR reads were re-called with MiXCR into one record per CDR3 protein. The sample has about 74,000 distinct CDR3 sequences, more than 60% seen once. CDR3 length: 16 residues. Per germline, CDR1 SGHAT and CDR2 FQNNGV. For this clonotype: Its antigen is not identified. The junction departs from germline at one end; a sequencing error may be responsible.

Sequencing was done on a sample of liver tumor tissue from sampling region 4. Regarding subset: tumor region T4, right-lateral pole. This TCR was recovered from a man aged 35 to 55 with primary liver carcinoma and hepatitis B virus infection. This chain connects TRBV11-2 to TRBJ2-1, with TRBD2 matching over 8 bases. The CDR3 DNA reads TGTGCCAGCGGCTTGGATTTCGGACTAGCCATGGGTGAGCACTTCTTC. Its protein is CASGLDFGLAMGEHFF.